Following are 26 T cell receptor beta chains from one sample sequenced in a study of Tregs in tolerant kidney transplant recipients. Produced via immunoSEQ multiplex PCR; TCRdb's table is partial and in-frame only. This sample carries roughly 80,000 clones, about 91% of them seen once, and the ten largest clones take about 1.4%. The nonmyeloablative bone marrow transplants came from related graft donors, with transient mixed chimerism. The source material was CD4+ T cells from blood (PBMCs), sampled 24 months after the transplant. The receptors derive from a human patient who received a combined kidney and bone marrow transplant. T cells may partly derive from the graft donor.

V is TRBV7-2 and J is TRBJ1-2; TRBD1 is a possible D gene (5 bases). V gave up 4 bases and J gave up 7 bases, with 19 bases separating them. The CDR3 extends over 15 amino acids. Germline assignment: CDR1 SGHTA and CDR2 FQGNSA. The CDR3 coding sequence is TGTGCCAGCAGCTCGGGAGGATCCTCTGGGGGTGGCTACACCTTC. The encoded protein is CASSSGGSSGGGYTF.

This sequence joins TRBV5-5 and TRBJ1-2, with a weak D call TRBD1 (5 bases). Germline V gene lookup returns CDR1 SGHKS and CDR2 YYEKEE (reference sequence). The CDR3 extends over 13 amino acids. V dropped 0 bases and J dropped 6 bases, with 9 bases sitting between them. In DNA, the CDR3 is TGTGCCAGCAGCTTGGTTGGGGGGAATGGCTACACCTTC. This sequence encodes CASSLVGGNGYTF.

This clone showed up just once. DNA for the CDR3: TGTGCCAGCAGCTTATCCAGGGACTCCTACGAGCAGTACTTC. Amino acids: CASSLSRDSYEQYF. The rearrangement uses TRBV7-2 and TRBJ2-7; TRBD1 is a possible D gene (5 bases). This CDR3 contains 14 residues. Deletions cut 2 bases from V and 0 bases from J, with 8 bases between. CDR1 and CDR2 (germline): SGHTA, FQGNSA.

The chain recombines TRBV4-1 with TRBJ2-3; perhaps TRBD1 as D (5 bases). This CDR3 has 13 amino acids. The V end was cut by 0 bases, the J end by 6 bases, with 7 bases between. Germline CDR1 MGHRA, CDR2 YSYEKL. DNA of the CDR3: TGCGCCAGCAGCCAAGAGTACAGGGATACGCAGTATTTT. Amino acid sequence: CASSQEYRDTQYF.

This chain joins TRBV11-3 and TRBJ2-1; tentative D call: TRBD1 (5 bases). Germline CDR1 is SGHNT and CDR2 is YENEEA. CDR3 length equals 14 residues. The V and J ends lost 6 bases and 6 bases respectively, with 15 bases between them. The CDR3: CASRTVPSANEQFF. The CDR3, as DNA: TGTGCCAGCAGGACAGTTCCGTCAGCCAATGAGCAGTTCTTC.

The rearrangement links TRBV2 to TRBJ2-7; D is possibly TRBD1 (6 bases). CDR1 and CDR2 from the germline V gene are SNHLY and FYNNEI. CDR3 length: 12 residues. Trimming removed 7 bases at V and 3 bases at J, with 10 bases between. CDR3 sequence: CASKGDDYEQYF. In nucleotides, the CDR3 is TGTGCCAGCAAGGGGGACGACTACGAGCAGTACTTC.

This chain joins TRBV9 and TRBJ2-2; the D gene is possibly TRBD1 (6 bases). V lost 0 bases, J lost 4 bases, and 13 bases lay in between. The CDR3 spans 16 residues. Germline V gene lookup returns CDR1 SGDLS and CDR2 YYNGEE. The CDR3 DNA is TGTGCCAGCAGCGTAGAATTACAGGGCGCCACCGGGGAGCTGTTTTTT. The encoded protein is CASSVELQGATGELFF.

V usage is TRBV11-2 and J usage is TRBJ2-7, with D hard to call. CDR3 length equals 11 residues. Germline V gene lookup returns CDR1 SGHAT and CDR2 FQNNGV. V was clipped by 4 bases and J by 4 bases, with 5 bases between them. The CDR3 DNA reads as TGTGCCAGCAGCTCCCAATACGAGCAGTACTTC. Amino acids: CASSSQYEQYF. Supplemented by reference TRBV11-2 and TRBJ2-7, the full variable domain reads EAGVAQSPRYKIIEKRQSVAFWCNPISGHATLYWYQQILGQGPKLLIQFQNNGVVDDSQLPKDRFSAERLKGVDSTLKIQPAKLEDSAVYLCASSSQYEQYFGPGTRLTVT.

The CDR3 DNA reads TGCAGCGTGGGACAGTTGGGCACTGAAGCTTTCTTT. It specifies CSVGQLGTEAFF. The chain is built from TRBV29-1 and TRBJ1-1; 7 bases align to TRBD1. Unmatched junction bases numbered 5, after V lost 6 bases and J lost 4 bases. This CDR3 spans 12 amino acids. CDR1 and CDR2 from the germline V gene are SQVTM and ANQGSEA.

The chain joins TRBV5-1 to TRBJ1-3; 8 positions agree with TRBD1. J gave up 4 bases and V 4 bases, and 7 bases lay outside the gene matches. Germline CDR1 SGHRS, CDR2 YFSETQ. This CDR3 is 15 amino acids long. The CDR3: CASSMTGALGNTIYF. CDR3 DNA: TGCGCCAGCAGCATGACAGGGGCTTTGGGAAACACCATATATTTT.

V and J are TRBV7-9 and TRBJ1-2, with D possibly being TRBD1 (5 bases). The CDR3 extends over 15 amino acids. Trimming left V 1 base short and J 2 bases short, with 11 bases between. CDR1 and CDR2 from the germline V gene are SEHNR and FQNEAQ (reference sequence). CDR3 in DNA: TGTGCCAGCAGCTTAGTGGGGGGATCCAACTATGGCTACACCTTC. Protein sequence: CASSLVGGSNYGYTF.

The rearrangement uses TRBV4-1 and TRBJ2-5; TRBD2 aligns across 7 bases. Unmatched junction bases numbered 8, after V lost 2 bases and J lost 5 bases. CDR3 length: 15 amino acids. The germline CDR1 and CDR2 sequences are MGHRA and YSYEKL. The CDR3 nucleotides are TGCGCCAGCAGCCAACCGGGACTACGTCCCGAGACCCAGTACTTC. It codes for CASSQPGLRPETQYF.

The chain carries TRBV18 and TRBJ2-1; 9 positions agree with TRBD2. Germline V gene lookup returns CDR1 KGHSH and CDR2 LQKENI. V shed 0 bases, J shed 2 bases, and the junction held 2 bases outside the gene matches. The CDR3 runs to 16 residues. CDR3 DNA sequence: TGTGCCAGCTCACCACCCCTAGCGGGGACCTACAATGAGCAGTTCTTC. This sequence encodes CASSPPLAGTYNEQFF.

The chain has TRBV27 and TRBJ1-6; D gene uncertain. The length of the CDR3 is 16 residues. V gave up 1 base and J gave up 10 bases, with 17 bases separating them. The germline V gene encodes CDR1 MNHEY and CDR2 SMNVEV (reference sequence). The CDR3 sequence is CASSLFGVQTESPLHF. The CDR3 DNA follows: TGTGCCAGCAGTTTATTTGGCGTACAGACCGAATCACCCCTCCACTTT.

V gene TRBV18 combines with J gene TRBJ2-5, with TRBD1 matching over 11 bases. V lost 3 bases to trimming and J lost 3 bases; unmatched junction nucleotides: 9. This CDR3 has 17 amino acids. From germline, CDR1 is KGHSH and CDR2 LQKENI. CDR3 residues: CASSPVGQGVLEETQYF. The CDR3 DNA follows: TGTGCCAGCTCACCGGTGGGACAGGGGGTATTAGAAGAGACCCAGTACTTC. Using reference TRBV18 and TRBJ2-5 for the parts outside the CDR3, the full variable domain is NAGVMQNPRHLVRRRGQEARLRCSPMKGHSHVYWYRQLPEEGLKFMVYLQKENIIDESGMPKERFSAEFPKEGPSILRIQQVVRGDSAAYFCASSPVGQGVLEETQYFGPGTRLLVL.

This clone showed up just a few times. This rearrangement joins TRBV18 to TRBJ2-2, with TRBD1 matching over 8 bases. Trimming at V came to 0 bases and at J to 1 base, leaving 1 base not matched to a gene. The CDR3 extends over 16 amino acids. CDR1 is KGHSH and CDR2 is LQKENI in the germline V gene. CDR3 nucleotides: TGTGCCAGCTCACCACCCGGGACAGGGAACACCGGGGAGCTGTTTTTT. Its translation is CASSPPGTGNTGELFF.

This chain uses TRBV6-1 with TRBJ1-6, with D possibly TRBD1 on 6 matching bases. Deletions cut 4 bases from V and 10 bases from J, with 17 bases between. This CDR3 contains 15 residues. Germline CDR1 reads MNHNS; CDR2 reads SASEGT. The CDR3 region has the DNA TGTGCCAGCAGTGCACCGGGGGGGCGCAGGTCACCCCTCCACTTT. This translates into CASSAPGGRRSPLHF.

Written as DNA, the CDR3 is TGTGCCAGCAGGTATCCGGGACAGGGGTACGAGCAGTACTTC. It yields the protein CASRYPGQGYEQYF. The chain combines TRBV11-2 with TRBJ2-7; 10 bases map to TRBD1. The CDR3 spans 14 residues. V was pared by 6 bases and J by 4 bases, with 6 bases of the junction left unmatched. CDR1 SGHAT and CDR2 FQNNGV come from the germline V gene.

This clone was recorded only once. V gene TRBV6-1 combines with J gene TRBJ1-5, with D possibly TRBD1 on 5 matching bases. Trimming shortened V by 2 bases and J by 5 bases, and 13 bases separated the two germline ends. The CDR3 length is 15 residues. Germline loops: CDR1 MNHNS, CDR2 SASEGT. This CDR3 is CASSESPGGYQPQHF. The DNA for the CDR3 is TGTGCCAGCAGTGAATCCCCCGGGGGTTATCAGCCCCAGCATTTT.

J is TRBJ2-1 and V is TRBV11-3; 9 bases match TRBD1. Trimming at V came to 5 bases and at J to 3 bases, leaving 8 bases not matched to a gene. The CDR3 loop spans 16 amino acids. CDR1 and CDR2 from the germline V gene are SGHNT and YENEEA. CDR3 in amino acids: CASSVFRDRDYNEQFF. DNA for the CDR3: TGTGCCAGCAGCGTATTCCGGGACAGGGACTACAATGAGCAGTTCTTC.

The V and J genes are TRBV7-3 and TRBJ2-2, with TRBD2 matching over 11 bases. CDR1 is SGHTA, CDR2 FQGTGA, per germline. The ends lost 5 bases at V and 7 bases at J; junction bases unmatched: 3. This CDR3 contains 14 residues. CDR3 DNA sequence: TGTGCCAGCAGCCCGGGACTAGCGGTCGGGGAGCTGTTTTTT. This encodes CASSPGLAVGELFF.

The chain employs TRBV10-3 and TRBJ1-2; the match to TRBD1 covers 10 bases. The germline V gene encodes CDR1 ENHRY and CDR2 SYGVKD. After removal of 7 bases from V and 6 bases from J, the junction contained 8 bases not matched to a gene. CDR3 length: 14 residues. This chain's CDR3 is CAINYGTGVHGYTF. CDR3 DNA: TGTGCCATCAATTACGGGACAGGGGTCCATGGCTACACCTTC.

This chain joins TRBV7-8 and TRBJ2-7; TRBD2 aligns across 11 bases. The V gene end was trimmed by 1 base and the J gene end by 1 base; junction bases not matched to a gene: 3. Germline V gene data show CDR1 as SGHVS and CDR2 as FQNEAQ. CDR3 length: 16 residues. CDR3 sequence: CASSLEGTSGSYEQYF. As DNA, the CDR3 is TGTGCCAGCAGCTTAGAAGGGACTAGCGGTTCCTACGAGCAGTACTTC.

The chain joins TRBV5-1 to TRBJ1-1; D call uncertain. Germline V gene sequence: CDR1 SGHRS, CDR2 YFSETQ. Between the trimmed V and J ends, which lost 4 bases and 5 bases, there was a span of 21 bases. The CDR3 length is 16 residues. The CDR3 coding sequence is TGCGCCAGCAGCACCGGGATGGAATATATCGAGACTGAAGCTTTCTTT. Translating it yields CASSTGMEYIETEAFF.

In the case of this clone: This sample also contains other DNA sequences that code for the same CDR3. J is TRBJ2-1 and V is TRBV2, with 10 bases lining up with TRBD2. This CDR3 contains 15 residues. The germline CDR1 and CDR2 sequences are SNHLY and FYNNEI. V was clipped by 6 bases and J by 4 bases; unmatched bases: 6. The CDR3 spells CASRIGLAVYNEQFF. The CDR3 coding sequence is TGTGCCAGCAGGATCGGACTAGCGGTGTACAATGAGCAGTTCTTC.

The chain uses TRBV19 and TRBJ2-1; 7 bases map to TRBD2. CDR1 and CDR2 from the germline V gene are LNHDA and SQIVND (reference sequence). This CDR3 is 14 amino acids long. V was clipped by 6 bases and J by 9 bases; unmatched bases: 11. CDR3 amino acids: CASSRTSPTIEQFF. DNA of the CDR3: TGTGCCAGTAGCCGGACTAGTCCTACAATTGAGCAGTTCTTC.